This T cell receptor (beta chain) is from a study of T cell changes during pregnancy in multiple sclerosis. This CDR3 has 12 amino acids. V gave up 3 bases and J gave up 2 bases, with 5 bases separating them. Germline assignment: CDR1 SNHLY and CDR2 FYNNEI. Some clones are missing from TCRdb's copy, which holds only in-frame ones; the method was immunoSEQ multiplex PCR. The sample records 40,000 or so clones, around 91% being singletons. The sequencing used CD8+ T cells from peripheral blood mononuclear cells, collected in the first trimester of pregnancy. The chain combines TRBV2 with TRBJ2-7, with D hard to call. This clonotype was sampled from a female donor with multiple sclerosis, enrolled in a pregnancy study. CDR3 nucleotides: TGTGCCAGCAGTGACAGGACCTACGAGCAGTACTTC. This codes for CASSDRTYEQYF.